This entry describes one T cell receptor (beta chain). The table lists this clone with a few counts. Its cognate antigen has yet to be identified. Qualities for individual bases were not recorded, and no much larger clone is one base off. Libraries were made using the immunoSEQ multiplex PCR assay. For the original study's pipeline: Richness and clonality were used to summarize the repertoires, and clones that significantly expanded or contracted between pre- and post-therapy samples were identified. The table was pulled from immuneACCESS by TCRdb, which kept in-frame rearrangements only. Such tables lose some clones; where checked, under half of the loss comes from unresolved V genes, and the rest has no known cause. The DNA gave D and trimming, while V, J and clone size come from that table. This sample holds 4,500 to 5,000 clones; 65% to 80% were observed only once. In total, the top ten clones hold 3.3% of the sample.

After removal of 4 bases from V and 11 bases from J, the junction retains 6 bases not matched to a gene. The CDR3 has 11 amino acids, counting the end cysteine and phenylalanine. This entry keeps only the CDR3 DNA: 33 bases, framed from base 1. The germline V gene specifies SQVTM as CDR1 and ANQGSEA as CDR2. This entry comes from a study of neoadjuvant nivolumab and ipilimumab in lung cancer (dated by TCRdb to about 2020). Study-wide context: In the NEOSTAR trial, nivolumab was administered intravenously at 3 mg/kg on days 1, 15 and 29, and the combination arm also received ipilimumab 1 mg/kg on day 1 only. Matched pretherapy and resected tumor pairs were analyzed for seven patients: four treated with nivolumab and three with nivolumab plus ipilimumab. The major pathologic response (MPR) rate in the intention-to-treat population in each study arm was designated as the primary trial endpoint. In the trial, more than 40 patients with operable NSCLC were treated, of whom some 23 were randomized to nivolumab monotherapy and some 20 to nivolumab plus ipilimumab. The study compared TCR repertoires in pretherapy (baseline) peripheral blood with TCR repertoires in tumors resected at surgery following neoadjuvant immune checkpoint blockade.

Broad study findings and their caveats: TCR sequencing was performed in a small number of samples. Resected tumors had greater TCR richness and clonality than tumor-adjacent uninvolved lung, and increases were observed in more dual-therapy-treated tumors. No significant correlation was found between TCR clonality and pathologic tumor regression, and only a single major-pathologic-response sample was available for the analysis of TCR clonality versus pathologic tumor regression. Pretherapy blood TCR richness correlated positively with richness in tumors resected after neoadjuvant therapy (Spearman R ≈ 0.8). Tumor T-cell richness and clonality rose from pretherapy to surgery in three of three dual-therapy tumors but in only two of four nivolumab-treated tumors.

Reading the label with the study, this specimen's time point is: at surgical resection after neoadjuvant nivolumab +/- ipilimumab. The samples were obtained from NEOSTAR, a phase 2 randomized trial that tested neoadjuvant nivolumab or nivolumab plus ipilimumab, followed by surgery, in operable NSCLC. Uninvolved lung adjacent to the tumor was collected at resection and used as a matched non-tumor comparison for the TCR repertoires of resected tumors. Sequencing was performed on normal lung tissue adjacent to the tumor, taken after neoadjuvant nivolumab, alone or with ipilimumab, at or shortly before surgery. This sequence originates from an adult with non-small cell lung cancer. Some clones in this sample may be carry-over from other donors' samples. The rearranged segments are TRBV29-1 and TRBJ2-7, and TRBD2 aligns with 9 junction nucleotides. The DNA sequence follows: TGCAGCGTTGGACTAGCGGCTCATAAGTACTTC. The translation is CSVGLAAHKYF.